This T cell receptor (beta chain) was profiled in a study of blood T cell repertoires in COVID-19 (dated by TCRdb to 2020 to 2021). For the study in its entirety: The collaborator samples originated in the United States, Italy and Spain and spanned the acute and convalescent phases of COVID-19. The material from the prospective study consisted of cDNA or gDNA derived from T cells, B-cell-depleted T cells, or PBMCs. Subjects who had been exposed to COVID-19, were actively infected with it, or had recovered from it provided the deeply sampled blood TCRbeta repertoires that made up the dataset. The repertoires were made available in a free public database intended to serve as a resource for research on the immune response to SARS-CoV-2. The samples were drawn from the first 160 participants of the ongoing ImmuneRACE study and from over 950 subjects provided by 6 global collaborators. Sample metadata almost always included a de-identified subject ID, COVID-19 status, age in years and sex. Where available, HLA class I and class II types were taken from metadata supplied by the sample provider and were not determined by assay-based typing.

The V end gives up 9 bases and the J end 3 bases, leaving 13 bases in the junction not matched to a gene. The CDR3, from cysteine to phenylalanine, totals 15 residues. Of all the DNA, just the CDR3 is kept, 45 bases in frame from base 1. CDR1 and CDR2 are drawn from the germline V gene (reference sequence): SGHNT, YYREEE. Results and caveats for the whole study, not just this receptor: The amount of clinical and demographic metadata varied by source and participant and was provided uncurated.

This clone was recorded once. Which antigen it targets is not known. No base quality information exists; no much larger clone differs at one position. TCRbeta CDR3 regions were amplified from genomic DNA by means of the immunoSEQ Assay, a bias-controlled multiplex PCR. Under the source paper's analysis protocol: The number of nucleated cells in each sample was estimated from the amplification of reference gene primers within the assay. Sequence reads were collapsed and filtered to measure the absolute abundance of every unique TCRbeta CDR3 rearrangement. Productive Simpson clonality was computed per sample as the square root of Simpson's diversity index over productive rearrangements. The clones in this table, taken by TCRdb from immuneACCESS, are in-frame only. Not every clone is retained; where verified, under half of the shortfall comes from an unresolved V gene, and the cause of the rest is unknown. That table gives V, J and clone size, and the DNA gave D and trimming. Across this sample there are 350,000 to 450,000 clones, with roughly four fifths seen only once. 5.1% of the sample is in the top ten clones.

In the prospective study, participants were roughly 18 to 89 years old, resided in about two dozen geographic areas of the United States, and were enrolled through a virtual design. In the prospective study, cohorts were assigned on the basis of participant-reported clinical history obtained from a screening survey and a study questionnaire. ImmuneRACE Cohort 3 recovered participants were defined by two consecutive negative NP/OP PCR tests, healthcare professional clearance, or symptom resolution. Mobile phlebotomists in the prospective study collected whole blood, serum and a nasopharyngeal or oropharyngeal swab from every participant. Additional blood draws and questionnaires over an approximately 2-month period could optionally be provided by prospective study participants. Prospective study blood samples were shipped either frozen or at room temperature before DNA extraction.

This sequence originates from a woman aged 45-60 years who had recovered from COVID-19. The receptor chain draws on TRBV5-4 and TRBJ2-7; 9 bases in between match TRBD1. The material sequenced was PBMCs or T cells enriched from blood (not recorded which). The DNA reads TGTGCCACCTCCCCCCCGGGGACAGGGAACTACGAGCAGTACTTC. It codes for CATSPPGTGNYEQYF.